This entry concerns a single T cell receptor beta chain. Its target is not known. This specimen belongs to a study of brain T cells in children with intractable seizures. Whole-study results and caveats: Patients' HCMV serostatus was unknown; virus specificity rests on CDR3 similarity alone. Absence of clones before surgery may stem from lower sequencing depth.

This CDR3 spans 16 amino acids. Germline loops: CDR1 LNHDA, CDR2 SQIVND (reference sequence). The trim removed 7 bases at V and 7 bases at J, leaving 16 bases unmatched. Time point of the sample: blood from clinic visit 5 months post-surgery; TSC patient then seizure free. Sequencing was limited to surgery cases with top T cell transcript signatures in brain tissue. Some clones are missing from TCRdb's copy, which holds only in-frame ones; the method was immunoSEQ multiplex PCR. The sample gives a few hundred thousand clones, 93% of which show up once; under 7% is in the top ten. The chain uses TRBV19 and TRBJ2-1; 7 positions match TRBD2. The receptor was isolated from a boy in the first two years of life with tuberous sclerosis and intractable seizures. Sequencing was performed on peripheral blood, taken roughly 5 months after surgery. CDR3 in amino acids: CASTRTGTTPGNEQFF. The CDR3 DNA follows: TGTGCCAGTACCCGGACCGGGACTACCCCTGGGAATGAGCAGTTCTTC.